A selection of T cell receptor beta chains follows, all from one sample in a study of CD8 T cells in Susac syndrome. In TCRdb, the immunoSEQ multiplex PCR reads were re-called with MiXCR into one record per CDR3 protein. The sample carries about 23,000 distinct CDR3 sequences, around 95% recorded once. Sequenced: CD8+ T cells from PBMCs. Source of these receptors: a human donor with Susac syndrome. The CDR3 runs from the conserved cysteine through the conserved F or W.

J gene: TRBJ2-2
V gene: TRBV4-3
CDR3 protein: CASSQEGELNPGELFF

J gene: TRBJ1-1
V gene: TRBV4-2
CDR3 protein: CASSQGGGLTEAFF

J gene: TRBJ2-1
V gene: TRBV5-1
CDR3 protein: CASSFGFAGGHNEQFF

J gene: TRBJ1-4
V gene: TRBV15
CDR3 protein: CATSSGQGSEKLFF

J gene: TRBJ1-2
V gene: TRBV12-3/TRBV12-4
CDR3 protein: CASSPWGPGDNYGYTF

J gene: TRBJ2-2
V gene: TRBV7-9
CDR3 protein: CASSPTGQGKDTGELFF

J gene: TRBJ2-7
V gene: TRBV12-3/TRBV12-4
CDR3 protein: CASSSVLAGGPYEQYF

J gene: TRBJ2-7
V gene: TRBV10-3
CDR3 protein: CAISVGVGSYEQYF

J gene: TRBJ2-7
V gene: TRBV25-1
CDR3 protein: CASSGLGERRGREQYF

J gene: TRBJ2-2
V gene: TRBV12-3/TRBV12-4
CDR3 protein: CASRSHTRSGGGTNTGELFF

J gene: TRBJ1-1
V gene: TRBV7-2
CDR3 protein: CASSFPSPRLNTEAFF

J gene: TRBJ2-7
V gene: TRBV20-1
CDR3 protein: CSASEVTARNSLSSYEQYF

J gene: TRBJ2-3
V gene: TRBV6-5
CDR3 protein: CASSPREQGEDTQYF

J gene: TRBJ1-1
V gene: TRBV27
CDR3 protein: CASSLGTEAFF

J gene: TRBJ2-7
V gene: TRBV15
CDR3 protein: CATSADWSSYEQYF

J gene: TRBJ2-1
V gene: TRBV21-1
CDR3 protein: CASSKPAGDSDNNEQFF

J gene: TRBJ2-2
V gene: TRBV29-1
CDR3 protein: CSVVFGDTNTGELFF

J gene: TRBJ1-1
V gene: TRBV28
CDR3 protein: CASSLLPGGTEAFF

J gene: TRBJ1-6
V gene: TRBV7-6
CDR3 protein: CASSLSGPNSPLHF

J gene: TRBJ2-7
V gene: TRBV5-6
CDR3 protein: CASSPGYNSYEQYF

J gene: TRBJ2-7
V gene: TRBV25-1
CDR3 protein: CASSEAGGAYEQYF

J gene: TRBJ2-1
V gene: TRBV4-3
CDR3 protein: CASSQDRASKQFF

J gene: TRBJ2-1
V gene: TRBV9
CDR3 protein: CASSVARGSYNEQFF

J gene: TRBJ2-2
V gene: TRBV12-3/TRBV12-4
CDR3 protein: CASTAPPGELFF

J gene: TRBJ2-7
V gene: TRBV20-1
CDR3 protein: CSALTGTSQYESYEQYF

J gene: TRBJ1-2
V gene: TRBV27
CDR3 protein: CASSFSGARGYTF

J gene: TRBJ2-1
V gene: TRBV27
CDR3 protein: CASSFSGTINEQFF

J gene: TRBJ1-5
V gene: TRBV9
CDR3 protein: CASSETDSNQPQHF

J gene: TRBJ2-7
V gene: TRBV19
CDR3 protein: CASSITGGTYEQYF

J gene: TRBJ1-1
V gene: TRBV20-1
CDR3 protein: CSASGNRGLTEAFF

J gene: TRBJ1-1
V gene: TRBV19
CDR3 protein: CATIMNTEAFF

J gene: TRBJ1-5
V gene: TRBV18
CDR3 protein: CASSPGVNIGGQPQHF

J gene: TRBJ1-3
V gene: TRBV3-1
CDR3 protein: CASSQDPPRGTGNTIYF

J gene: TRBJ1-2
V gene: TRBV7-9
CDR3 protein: CASSFGDGLNYGYTF

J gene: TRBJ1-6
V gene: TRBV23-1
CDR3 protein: CASSQGQGLDSPLHF

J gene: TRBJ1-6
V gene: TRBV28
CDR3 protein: CASSLYGWGLDSPLHF

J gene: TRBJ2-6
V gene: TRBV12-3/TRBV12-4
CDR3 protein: CASSPDRAGANVLTF

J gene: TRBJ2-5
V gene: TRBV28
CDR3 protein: CASSPPGQGWQETQYF

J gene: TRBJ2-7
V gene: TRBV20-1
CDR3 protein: CSDQEQGFSEQYF

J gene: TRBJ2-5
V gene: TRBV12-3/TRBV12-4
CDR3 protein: CAVRDRGYKETQYF